This passage covers 17 T cell receptor beta chains from one sample sequenced in a study of blood T cell repertoires in COVID-19 (dated by TCRdb to about 2020). The library was made by the immunoSEQ multiplex PCR assay. This is the immuneACCESS table as TCRdb keeps it, with only in-frame sequences that have V and J called. A part of the clones is gone; compared with another copy, unresolved V genes explain less than half, and the rest is unexplained. The sample data list some 350,000 clones, and approximately 88% of these were observed just once. Around 5% of the sample lies in the top ten. Material for sequencing was PBMCs or T cells enriched from blood (not recorded which). The receptors were gathered from a man aged 30-40 years who had recovered from COVID-19.

The chain employs TRBV4-2 and TRBJ2-3, with D perhaps matching TRBD2 (7 bases). The CDR3 has 15 amino acids. Trimming shortened V by 1 base and J by 3 bases, and 11 bases separated the two germline ends. The V gene's germline CDR1 is LGHNA and CDR2 YNFKEQ. The CDR3 protein is CASSQGGGPTDTQYF. The CDR3 nucleotides read TGTGCCAGCAGCCAAGGGGGGGGGCCTACAGATACGCAGTATTTT.

CDR3 nucleotide sequence: TGTGCCAGCAGCCTTAACACTGAAGCTTTCTTT. Amino acid sequence: CASSLNTEAFF. The chain has TRBV7-9 and TRBJ1-1, with D unclear. Germline V gives CDR1 SEHNR, CDR2 FQNEAQ (reference sequence). CDR3 length equals 11 residues. V was pared by 5 bases and J by 2 bases, with 3 bases between. Full variable domain (missing parts from reference TRBV7-9 and TRBJ1-1): DTGVSQNPRHKITKRGQNVTFRCDPISEHNRLYWYRQTLGQGPEFLTYFQNEAQLEKSRLLSDRFSAERPKGSFSTLEIQRTEQGDSAMYLCASSLNTEAFFGQGTRLTVV.

V is TRBV2 and J is TRBJ1-4, with TRBD1 matching over 9 bases. The junction had 4 bases not matched to a gene; V was cut back by 9 bases and J by 8 bases. Germline V gene lookup returns CDR1 SNHLY and CDR2 FYNNEI. The CDR3 covers 12 residues. CDR3 region: CASDRGKEKLFF. CDR3 DNA: TGTGCCAGTGACAGGGGGAAGGAAAAACTGTTTTTT.

V gene TRBV30 combines with J gene TRBJ1-5; D gene unclear. The V end lost 2 bases, the J end lost 3 bases, and 8 bases lay between the germline ends. The length of the CDR3 is 13 residues. Germline V gene sequence: CDR1 GTSNPN, CDR2 SVGIG (reference sequence). For the CDR3, the DNA is TGTGCCTGGAGTATCTACGACAATCAGCCCCAGCATTTT. Translated: CAWSIYDNQPQHF.

The rearrangement links TRBV5-1 to TRBJ1-2, with TRBD1 matching over 7 bases. The V segment lost 5 bases and the J segment 8 bases; nucleotides outside the gene matches: 9. This CDR3 region has 13 residues. CDR1 is SGHRS, CDR2 YFSETQ, per germline. The CDR3 here is CASSSGQTSGYTF. CDR3 nucleotides: TGCGCCAGCAGTTCGGGACAGACCTCAGGCTACACCTTC.

The rearrangement joins TRBV2 to TRBJ1-3, with a weak D call TRBD1 (5 bases). The germline CDR1 and CDR2 sequences are SNHLY and FYNNEI. The ends were cut back, 3 bases at V and 12 bases at J, with 21 bases in the middle. The CDR3 covers 15 residues. The CDR3 loop is CASSELGGTGSLIYF. The CDR3 nucleotides are TGTGCCAGCAGTGAGTTAGGAGGGACCGGTTCTCTCATATATTTT.

The V and J genes are TRBV19 and TRBJ2-7, with TRBD1 matching over 11 bases. Per the germline V gene, CDR1 is LNHDA and CDR2 is SQIVND (reference sequence). V gave up 6 bases and J gave up 9 bases; unmatched junction bases: 13. The CDR3 loop spans 15 amino acids. The CDR3 protein is CASRPNRDRGFWQYF. CDR3 sequence (DNA): TGTGCCAGTAGGCCAAACCGGGACAGGGGGTTCTGGCAGTACTTC.

This clone was observed a single time. CDR3 sequence (DNA): TGTGCCAGCTCTCGGGTGAACACTGAAGCTTTCTTT. Translated, it gives CASSRVNTEAFF. The chain uses TRBV2 and TRBJ1-1; no firm D call. Germline lookup yields CDR1 SNHLY and CDR2 FYNNEI. The V end was cut by 8 bases, the J end by 0 bases, with 7 bases between. The CDR3 consists of 12 residues.

The chain is built from TRBV28 and TRBJ2-3, with a tentative D call TRBD1 (6 bases). Trimming left V 2 bases short and J 4 bases short, with 7 bases between. CDR1 and CDR2 (germline): MDHEN, SYDVKM. CDR3 length equals 13 residues. CDR3 sequence (DNA): TGTGCCAGCAGTTTACAGGGGCCAGATACGCAGTATTTT. Translated: CASSLQGPDTQYF.

The chain joins TRBV5-1 to TRBJ2-2; D might be TRBD1 (6 bases). The CDR3 extends over 13 amino acids. Trimming stripped 4 bases from V and 7 bases from J, with 11 bases between. Germline V CDR1 and CDR2: SGHRS, YFSETQ. The CDR3: CASSIDRFGELFF. Here the CDR3 DNA reads TGCGCCAGCAGCATTGACAGGTTCGGGGAGCTGTTTTTT.

The chain couples TRBV30 to TRBJ1-1; no definite D call. The CDR3 contains 13 residues. In germline, CDR1 is GTSNPN, CDR2 SVGIG (reference sequence). Deletions cut 3 bases from V and 3 bases from J, with 11 bases between. Here the CDR3 DNA reads TGTGCCTGGAGGGTCTCCCGGGACACTGAAGCTTTCTTT. Translated: CAWRVSRDTEAFF.

The J gene is TRBJ1-1, the V gene TRBV7-9; TRBD1 matches at 7 bases. Germline lookup yields CDR1 SEHNR and CDR2 FQNEAQ (reference sequence). The V and J ends lost 9 bases and 6 bases, in that order; junction bases with no gene match: 22. The CDR3 has 17 residues. CDR3 coding DNA: TGTGCCAGTGATCCGTTGGGGAGGTCCAGGGGGGCTGCTGAAGCTTTCTTT. Protein product: CASDPLGRSRGAAEAFF.

The chain carries TRBV6-5 and TRBJ2-7; the D gene is possibly TRBD2 (7 bases). This CDR3 region has 15 residues. Germline V gene sequence: CDR1 MNHEY, CDR2 SVGAGI. The V and J ends lost 1 base and 5 bases respectively, with 15 bases between them. CDR3 sequence (DNA): TGTGCCAGCAGTTACTTTCGGGGGGCGACAAACGAGCAGTACTTC. Its protein is CASSYFRGATNEQYF.

The rearrangement joins TRBV18 to TRBJ1-3; D unclear. Germline-derived CDR1 and CDR2 are KGHSH and LQKENI. This CDR3 comprises 17 residues. V was cut by 2 bases and J by 4 bases, with 18 bases left in between. The CDR3 region is CASSPSTSGSGGNTIYF. CDR3 sequence (DNA): TGTGCCAGCTCACCAAGTACTTCGGGGTCCGGAGGAAACACCATATATTTT.

CDR3 sequence reads: CASSRWSGGGETQYF. CDR3 coding DNA: TGTGCCAGCAGCCGATGGTCGGGCGGGGGCGAGACCCAGTACTTC. V gene TRBV7-6 combines with J gene TRBJ2-5; D possibly corresponds to TRBD2 (7 bases). The CDR3 runs to 15 residues. Germline loops: CDR1 SGHVS, CDR2 FNYEAQ. The germline V and J ends were trimmed by 5 bases and 5 bases, with 18 bases remaining between them.

In its sample, this clone was seen a few times. The rearrangement uses TRBV5-6 and TRBJ1-6, with 7 bases aligning to TRBD1. The germline V gene encodes CDR1 SGHDT and CDR2 YYEEEE. J gave up 8 bases and V 4 bases, and 6 bases lay outside the gene matches. The CDR3 length is 14 residues. The CDR3 here is CASSTGTADSPLHF. Written as DNA, the CDR3 is TGTGCCAGCAGCACCGGGACAGCTGATTCACCCCTCCACTTT.

This rearrangement joins TRBV18 to TRBJ2-5, with a weak D call TRBD1 (6 bases). Germline V gives CDR1 KGHSH, CDR2 LQKENI. V was pared by 4 bases and J by 1 base, with 13 bases between. The CDR3 runs to 15 residues. The DNA for the CDR3 is TGTGCCAGCTCACAGGAAACAGGGCCCCAAGAGACCCAGTACTTC. It is translated as CASSQETGPQETQYF.